The clone carrying this T cell receptor (beta chain) was detected once. The antigen is not known. The sample contains more than one DNA sequence encoding this CDR3. A multiplex PCR was run with 60 Vbeta primers and 13 Jbeta primers. The data were produced by immunoSEQ multiplex PCR, yet TCRdb's version contains in-frame clones alone and is incomplete. The data show more than 80,000 clones, with approximately 72% seen just once and 12% to 15% held by the top ten. These data are taken from a study of cytomegalovirus exposure and HLA in healthy donors. Study in general: A preliminary data release comprised roughly 80 million unique TCRs obtained from HLA-typed donors. Most genotyped donors, around 78% of about 400, had Caucasian-associated genetic ancestry.

Points from the study as a whole: The study flagged around 150 TCR beta chains as cytomegalovirus-associated. Later on, an analysis found that several of the most significant clusters appeared to be linked to common viral pathogens, which included parvovirus B19.

V dropped 3 bases and J dropped 5 bases, with 10 bases sitting between them. Germline lookup yields CDR1 MNHEY and CDR2 SMNVEV (reference sequence). The CDR3 length is 13 residues. Sequenced: PBMCs. The V gene is TRBV27, the J gene TRBJ2-5; tentative D call: TRBD1 (5 bases). The TCR comes from a woman between 65 and 79 years old in good health and CMV-seropositive. CDR3: CASSFRQGETQYF. The CDR3 coding sequence is TGTGCCAGCAGTTTCCGCCAGGGTGAGACCCAGTACTTC.